This TCR beta chain was sequenced for a study of identical twins. V lost 4 bases to trimming and J lost 0 bases; unmatched junction nucleotides: 8. The CDR3 consists of 18 residues. From germline, CDR1 is MNHEY and CDR2 SMNVEV (reference sequence). Template switching added a universal primer site; cDNA carried unique molecular identifiers. TCRdb fed the 5' RACE reads into MiXCR, producing one record per CDR3 protein. This repertoire shows a few hundred thousand distinct CDR3 sequences, roughly an eighth found once; its top ten account for approximately 0.98%. Notes on the study in general: Out-of-frame TCR alpha sharing in monozygotic twins exceeded recombination model predictions. Instead of following the same donors, the conclusions were based on cross-sectional statistical analysis. The authors noted that invariant MAIT and iNKT cells could partly confound zero-insertion analyses.

This clonotype was counted between two and nine times. Its antigen is not identified. The data also belong to a second study, concerning yellow fever vaccine responses in identical twins.

This chain links TRBV27 with TRBJ2-6; 8 bases are shared with TRBD1. The source material was CD4+ T cells sorted from blood. This sequence originates from a woman between 18 and 29 years old in good health. CDR3 coding DNA: TGTGCCAGCAGTTGGACAGGGCAGGGTTTCTCTGGGGCCAACGTCCTGACTTTC. Amino acid sequence: CASSWTGQGFSGANVLTF.